These T cell receptor beta chains were read from a single sample in a study of blood T cell repertoires in COVID-19. The protocol was immunoSEQ multiplex PCR, while the TCRdb copy is restricted to in-frame clones and leaves out a portion. The data show about 400,000 clones, roughly 90% seen once. The sequenced material came from peripheral blood. Every receptor here comes from a man in his forties with acute or convalescent COVID-19. Each CDR3 is given with its conserved first and last residue. The D gene is left open where the match is weak. Size is stated for part of the rows, as once, few or many counts, or as a class when the clone is expanded.

TGTGCCAGCAGCTTTTCAGGGGAAGAGACCCAGTACTTC	CASSFSGEETQYF	TRBV7-2	NA	NA	TRBJ2-5
TGTGCCAGTAGTATAACCGGGACTAGCGGGGCTGAGCAGTTCTTC	CASSITGTSGAEQFF	TRBV19	TRBD2	once	TRBJ2-1
TGTGCCAGTAGCTATACAGGGGACACTGAAGCTTTCTTT	CASSYTGDTEAFF	TRBV19	TRBD1	NA	TRBJ1-1
TGTGCCTGGAGTGTAGCCCAGGTCAGGGGCTATGGCTACACCTTC	CAWSVAQVRGYGYTF	TRBV30	NA	NA	TRBJ1-2
TGCAGCGTTGAGATTAAAGCACCCCACGAGCAGTACTTC	CSVEIKAPHEQYF	TRBV29-1	NA	NA	TRBJ2-7
TGTGCCAGTAGTTTCCGGGACATTGGCTACACCTTC	CASSFRDIGYTF	TRBV19	NA	once	TRBJ1-2
TGTGCCAGCAGCTTAGACCTTCTTTCGACAGTTCCCGGCTACACCTTC	CASSLDLLSTVPGYTF	TRBV7-2	NA	NA	TRBJ1-2
TGTGCCAGCAGAAGGGACAGGGGGTCTCATACGCAGTATTTT	CASRRDRGSHTQYF	TRBV6-5	TRBD1	NA	TRBJ2-3
TGCGCCAGCAGTGATAGGGCTAGCGCCGCAAGGGAGACCCAGTACTTC	CASSDRASAARETQYF	TRBV10-2	NA	NA	TRBJ2-5
TGCAGTGCTAGTGCAGCGGGAGGGCTCATAAATGAGCAGTTCTTC	CSASAAGGLINEQFF	TRBV20-1	TRBD2	NA	TRBJ2-1
TGTGCCAGCAGCCAAGAGCGGCCGCTAACCCACGAGCAGTACTTC	CASSQERPLTHEQYF	TRBV3-1/TRBV3-2	NA	NA	TRBJ2-7
TGTGCCAGCAGTTCCTTATACTACAATGAGCAGTTCTTC	CASSSLYYNEQFF	TRBV6-2/TRBV6-3	NA	few	TRBJ2-1
TGTGCCAGCAGCAGGGCCGGGGGAAACATTCAGTACTTC	CASSRAGGNIQYF	TRBV12-3/TRBV12-4	NA	NA	TRBJ2-4
TGTGCCAGTAGTATTTCCGGGACAGGCAGGTCCGAGCAGTACTTC	CASSISGTGRSEQYF	TRBV19	TRBD1	NA	TRBJ2-7
TGCGCCAGCAGCCACCTGCCTAGCGGAATTTACGAGCAGTACTTC	CASSHLPSGIYEQYF	TRBV4-1	TRBD2	NA	TRBJ2-7
TGTGCCAGTAGTATAGGACAGGGCGGCTACGAGCAGTACTTC	CASSIGQGGYEQYF	TRBV19	TRBD1	NA	TRBJ2-7
TGTGCCAGCAGCCCGGACAGGGTGCAGGCACGTGGCTACACCTTC	CASSPDRVQARGYTF	TRBV3-1/TRBV3-2	TRBD1	NA	TRBJ1-2
TGTGCCATCAAGGGGACACCAGACAATGAGCAGTTCTTC	CAIKGTPDNEQFF	TRBV10-3	NA	NA	TRBJ2-1
TGTGCCAGCAGCAGGACCCCGCCTAGCGGGCGGTTCATAGATACGCAGTATTTT	CASSRTPPSGRFIDTQYF	TRBV5-5	TRBD2	NA	TRBJ2-3
TGTGCCAGCAGCTTTGGAGGTCTATTGAACACTGAAGCTTTCTTT	CASSFGGLLNTEAFF	TRBV11-1	NA	NA	TRBJ1-1
TGCAGCGTTGAAGAAGCGGACAGGGTTTATGGCTACACCTTC	CSVEEADRVYGYTF	TRBV29-1	TRBD1	NA	TRBJ1-2
TGTGCCAGCAGCTTAGCCGGGACAGGCGTTGGGGAAGCTTTCTTT	CASSLAGTGVGEAFF	TRBV11-3	TRBD1	NA	TRBJ1-1
TGTGCCAGCAGCTTAGGAGGCAGGGGGTACACAGATACGCAGTATTTT	CASSLGGRGYTDTQYF	TRBV7-2	TRBD1	NA	TRBJ2-3
TGTGCCAGCAGTGGGGGGACAGAATCCTACAATGAGCAGTTCTTC	CASSGGTESYNEQFF	TRBV6-4	TRBD1	NA	TRBJ2-1
TGTGCCAGCAGCCAGGAACAGGGGAACTCTGGAAACACCATATATTTT	CASSQEQGNSGNTIYF	TRBV4-2	TRBD1	NA	TRBJ1-3
TGTGCCAGTAGTGCGCCGGGACAGCCCTCCGGGGCCAACGTCCTGACTTTC	CASSAPGQPSGANVLTF	TRBV19	TRBD1	NA	TRBJ2-6
TGTGCCAGTAGTATACGAATGGGGCACTTCGGTCGGTCACCCCTCCACTTT	CASSIRMGHFGRSPLHF	TRBV19	NA	NA	TRBJ1-6
TGTGCCAGCAGTGGATTCCGACGACAGGGGGTTTCGACTAATGAAAAACTGTTTTTT	CASSGFRRQGVSTNEKLFF	TRBV2	TRBD1	NA	TRBJ1-4
TGTGCCAGCAGCCAAGAGACTCGAAGACCCGGACAGGGAGGAACTGAAGCTTTCTTT	CASSQETRRPGQGGTEAFF	TRBV4-2	TRBD1	once	TRBJ1-1
TGTGCCAGCAGAAGAGCAGGGGGTGGTGGCAATGAGCAGTTCTTC	CASRRAGGGGNEQFF	TRBV27	TRBD1	NA	TRBJ2-1
TGTGCCATCGCATGGGGCGTACGCACAGATACGCAGTATTTT	CAIAWGVRTDTQYF	TRBV18	NA	NA	TRBJ2-3
TGTGCCAGCAGATCCCGGGACACGGCTAACTATGGCTACACCTTC	CASRSRDTANYGYTF	TRBV5-5	NA	NA	TRBJ1-2